This entry lists 10 T cell receptor beta chains sequenced from one sample in a study of spatial heterogeneity in lung cancer. A single record per CDR3 protein comes from TCRdb applying MiXCR to the 5' RACE reads. The sample contains around 92,000 distinct CDR3 sequences, about 12% of which appear only once. Time point meaning: sample taken at primary tumor resection. The input material, whole RNA from tumor, nontumor lung or frozen PBMC, was sequenced unsorted. Here the sequenced sample was PBMCs, taken at surgery. The origin of the receptors is a male donor with early-stage non-small cell lung cancer.

The chain combines TRBV18 with TRBJ2-5, with unresolved D. The germline V gene encodes CDR1 KGHSH and CDR2 LQKENI. Trimming pared 6 bases from V and 0 bases from J, leaving 5 bases between. There are 12 residues in the CDR3. CDR3 sequence reads: CASSSYQETQYF. CDR3 nucleotide sequence: TGTGCCAGCTCCTCGTACCAAGAGACCCAGTACTTC. Combining the CDR3 with reference TRBV18 and TRBJ2-5 gives the whole variable domain NAGVMQNPRHLVRRRGQEARLRCSPMKGHSHVYWYRQLPEEGLKFMVYLQKENIIDESGMPKERFSAEFPKEGPSILRIQQVVRGDSAAYFCASSSYQETQYFGPGTRLLVL.

This clonotype showed up many times. The chain combines TRBV3-1 with TRBJ2-7; weak D call: TRBD1 (6 bases). V lost 1 base and J lost 3, with 10 bases in between. CDR3 length: 14 amino acids. Germline-derived CDR1 and CDR2 are LGHDT and YNNKEL (reference sequence). The CDR3 is CASSQGQAFYEQYF. CDR3 coding DNA: TGTGCCAGCAGCCAAGGACAGGCCTTCTACGAGCAGTACTTC.

This clonotype occurred a few times. Here the CDR3 reads CASRIFSSEEQFF. CDR3 coding DNA: TGTGCCAGCAGGATTTTCTCATCCGAGGAGCAGTTCTTC. The chain recombines TRBV7-9 with TRBJ2-1; the D is unclear. The V and J ends lost 6 bases and 10 bases respectively, with 16 bases between them. Germline loops: CDR1 SEHNR, CDR2 FQNEAQ (reference sequence). This CDR3 contains 13 residues. The full variable domain, in which reference TRBV7-9 and TRBJ2-1 provide the parts outside the CDR3, is DTGVSQNPRHKITKRGQNVTFRCDPISEHNRLYWYRQTLGQGPEFLTYFQNEAQLEKSRLLSDRFSAERPKGSFSTLEIQRTEQGDSAMYLCASRIFSSEEQFFGPGTRLTVL.

The rearrangement links TRBV4-2 to TRBJ2-7; 8 bases fit TRBD2. The CDR3 covers 15 residues. The trim removed 1 base at V and 5 bases at J, leaving 7 bases unmatched. The germline gives CDR1 LGHNA, CDR2 YNFKEQ. The CDR3 region has the DNA TGTGCCAGCAGCCAAGGGACAGCGGGAGTCGACGAGCAGTACTTC. It is translated as CASSQGTAGVDEQYF.

As concerns this clonotype: The junction departs from the called germline gene at one end, perhaps through a read error. The J gene is TRBJ2-1, the V gene TRBV12-3 or TRBV12-4; no clear D gene. The CDR3 runs 10 residues. CDR3 in DNA: TGTGCCAGCAGTTACAGTGAGCAGTTCTTC. The encoded protein is CASSYSEQFF.

This clonotype came up a few times. The chain joins TRBV24-1 to TRBJ2-3; 7 positions agree with TRBD1. The germline CDR1 and CDR2 sequences are KGHDR and SFDVKD. V lost 8 bases and J lost 2; bases outside the gene matches: 6. The CDR3 runs 14 residues. The CDR3 DNA sequence: TGTGCCACCACCAGGGACAGCAACACAGATACGCAGTATTTT. This sequence encodes CATTRDSNTDTQYF.

The chain is built from TRBV19 and TRBJ1-5; D unclear. This CDR3 is 14 amino acids long. V dropped 3 bases and J dropped 1 base, with 7 bases sitting between them. CDR1 is LNHDA and CDR2 is SQIVND in the germline V gene (reference sequence). The CDR3: CASSILVSNQPQHF. For the CDR3, the DNA is TGTGCCAGTAGTATTTTGGTGAGCAATCAGCCCCAGCATTTT.

This clonotype was counted only a few times. This sequence joins TRBV6-2 or TRBV6-3 and TRBJ2-1; D perhaps matches TRBD2 (5 bases). The CDR3 is made up of 12 amino acids. V was shortened by 4 bases and J by 9 bases, with 10 bases between the two germline ends. Germline assignment: CDR1 MNHEY and CDR2 SVGEGT. CDR3 sequence: CASSSSGSEQFF. The DNA of the CDR3 is TGTGCCAGCAGTTCTAGTGGGAGTGAGCAGTTCTTC.

The chain joins TRBV6-2 or TRBV6-3 to TRBJ2-1; D is undetermined. CDR1 and CDR2 from the germline V gene are MNHEY and SVGEGT. Trimming shortened V by 0 bases and J by 5 bases, and 8 bases separated the two germline ends. The CDR3 consists of 14 residues. The CDR3 DNA reads TGTGCCAGCAGTTACTCCCTGGCAGACAATGAGCAGTTCTTC. Amino acid sequence: CASSYSLADNEQFF.

This clonotype was seen a few times. The chain links TRBV12-3 or TRBV12-4 to TRBJ2-2, with D possibly matching TRBD2 (6 bases). V dropped 3 bases and J dropped 0 bases, with 11 bases sitting between them. This CDR3 is 16 amino acids long. CDR3: CASSFLAGPNTGELFF. In DNA, the CDR3 is TGTGCCAGCAGTTTCCTTGCGGGACCGAACACCGGGGAGCTGTTTTTT.